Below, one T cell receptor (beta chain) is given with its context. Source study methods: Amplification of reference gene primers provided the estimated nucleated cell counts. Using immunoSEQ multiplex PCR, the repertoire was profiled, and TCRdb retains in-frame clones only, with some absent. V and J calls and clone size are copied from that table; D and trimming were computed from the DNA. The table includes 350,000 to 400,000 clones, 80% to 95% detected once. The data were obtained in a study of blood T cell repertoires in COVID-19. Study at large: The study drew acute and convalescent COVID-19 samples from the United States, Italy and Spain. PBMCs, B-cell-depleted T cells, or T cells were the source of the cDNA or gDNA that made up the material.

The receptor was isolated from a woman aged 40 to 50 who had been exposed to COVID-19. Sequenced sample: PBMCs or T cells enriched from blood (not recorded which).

Here the CDR3 DNA reads TGTGCCAGCAGCTTAGAAGGGACAGGGGAATTCGCCACTGAAGCTTTCTTT. Amino acids: CASSLEGTGEFATEAFF. The genes are TRBV11-3 and TRBJ1-1, with 10 bases lining up with TRBD1. After removal of 0 bases from V and 4 bases from J, the junction contained 8 bases not matched to a gene. Germline values: CDR1 SGHNT, CDR2 YENEEA. This CDR3 contains 17 residues.